The 18 T cell receptor beta chains presented below share a single source sample, sequenced in a study of blood T cell repertoires in COVID-19. Using immunoSEQ multiplex PCR, the repertoire was profiled, and TCRdb retains in-frame clones only, with some absent. This table holds 350,000 to 400,000 clones, approximately 87% found once. Sample: PBMCs or T cells enriched from blood (not recorded which). The receptors here all came from a young woman with acute COVID-19.

This clone has more than one count but fewer than ten. The V and J genes are TRBV4-1 and TRBJ2-2; 12 bases are a match to TRBD1. The CDR3 covers 19 residues. Germline-derived CDR1 and CDR2 are MGHRA and YSYEKL. The trim removed 4 bases at V and 7 bases at J, leaving 16 bases unmatched. In DNA, the CDR3 is TGCGCCAGCAGCCTCCATCTGACCGGGACAGGGGGCAGAGGCGGGGAGCTGTTTTTT. It encodes CASSLHLTGTGGRGGELFF.

The chain uses TRBV2 and TRBJ2-7; D possibly corresponds to TRBD1 (6 bases). This CDR3 comprises 14 residues. CDR1 and CDR2 (germline): SNHLY, FYNNEI. V gave up 4 bases and J gave up 2 bases, with 12 bases separating them. CDR3 protein: CASSVDSPPYEQYF. The CDR3 DNA sequence: TGTGCCAGCAGTGTGGACAGTCCTCCCTACGAGCAGTACTTC.

This clone occurred a few times. The chain is built from TRBV10-3 and TRBJ1-2, with D possibly TRBD1 on 5 matching bases. Trimming pared 2 bases from V and 8 bases from J, leaving 15 bases between. CDR1 is ENHRY and CDR2 is SYGVKD in the germline V gene. This CDR3 has 14 amino acids. CDR3 loop: CAISEPQVLRGYTF. The CDR3 DNA follows: TGTGCCATCAGTGAGCCACAGGTTCTGCGAGGCTACACCTTC.

The table lists this clone with a count of one. The chain employs TRBV9 and TRBJ2-7; 7 nucleotides match TRBD2. The germline CDR1 and CDR2 sequences are SGDLS and YYNGEE. This CDR3 contains 12 residues. The V gene end was trimmed by 4 bases and the J gene end by 7 bases; junction bases not matched to a gene: 5. CDR3 region: CASSQSGDEQYF. Here the CDR3 DNA reads TGTGCCAGCAGCCAGAGCGGGGATGAGCAGTACTTC.

The rearrangement joins TRBV7-2 to TRBJ2-3; D possibly corresponds to TRBD1 (5 bases). CDR3 length equals 15 residues. V was shortened by 5 bases and J by 2 bases, with 14 bases between the two germline ends. Germline values: CDR1 SGHTA, CDR2 FQGNSA. The DNA of the CDR3 is TGTGCCAGCAGCCCGGCCCAGGGTCCCACAGATACGCAGTATTTT. This encodes CASSPAQGPTDTQYF.

This chain joins TRBV7-9 and TRBJ1-6; D might be TRBD1 (5 bases). CDR3 length: 16 residues. Per germline, CDR1 SEHNR and CDR2 FQNEAQ (reference sequence). The ends were cut back, 4 bases at V and 0 bases at J, with 10 bases in the middle. CDR3 sequence reads: CASSSRVSSYNSPLHF. CDR3 coding DNA: TGTGCCAGCAGCTCCAGGGTTAGCTCCTATAATTCACCCCTCCACTTT.

This chain links TRBV28 with TRBJ1-2; D unresolved. This CDR3 region has 14 residues. CDR1 and CDR2 (germline): MDHEN, SYDVKM. V lost 10 bases and J 2 bases, leaving 17 bases between the germline ends. CDR3 in amino acids: CATVLSGRNYGYTF. The CDR3 DNA reads TGTGCCACCGTGCTTTCCGGGAGGAACTATGGCTACACCTTC.

This chain uses TRBV6-5 with TRBJ1-1, with TRBD1 identical over 7 bases. This CDR3 spans 14 amino acids. The ends lost 7 bases at V and 4 bases at J; junction bases unmatched: 9. Germline V gives CDR1 MNHEY, CDR2 SVGAGI. CDR3 in DNA: TGTGCCAGCAAATTACCGGGACAGTTCACTGAAGCTTTCTTT. This sequence encodes CASKLPGQFTEAFF.

This chain's CDR3 is CASSIRGHEYTEAFF. The DNA for the CDR3 is TGTGCCAGTAGTATAAGGGGGCATGAATATACTGAAGCTTTCTTT. The chain carries TRBV19 and TRBJ1-1, with 7 nucleotides matching TRBD1. V was pared by 2 bases and J by 5 bases, with 8 bases of the junction left unmatched. The CDR3 is 15 amino acids. Looked up from germline, CDR1 is LNHDA and CDR2 is SQIVND (reference sequence).

The chain recombines TRBV7-2 with TRBJ2-5; TRBD1 agrees at 7 bases. Germline CDR1 reads SGHTA; CDR2 reads FQGNSA. This CDR3 comprises 16 residues. Trimming removed 2 bases from V and 2 bases from J; junction bases left unmatched: 8. CDR3 amino acids: CASSLNLGTEQETQYF. For the CDR3, the DNA is TGTGCCAGCAGCTTAAACCTCGGGACAGAACAAGAGACCCAGTACTTC.

V gene TRBV5-8 combines with J gene TRBJ1-5; the D is unclear. This CDR3 comprises 15 residues. V lost 4 bases to trimming and J lost 0 bases, with 11 bases between them. CDR1 is SGHTS and CDR2 is YDEGEE in the germline V gene. The DNA for the CDR3 is TGTGCCAGCAGCCAAGCGGCTATTAGCAATCAGCCCCAGCATTTT. Translated, it gives CASSQAAISNQPQHF.

The chain is built from TRBV24-1 and TRBJ2-2; D is unclear. CDR3 length: 12 amino acids. V was shortened by 4 bases and J by 4 bases, with 3 bases between the two germline ends. Germline CDR1 KGHDR, CDR2 SFDVKD. In DNA, the CDR3 is TGTGCCACCAGTGACCGCACCGGGGAGCTGTTTTTT. Protein sequence: CATSDRTGELFF.

In this sample, this clone turned up a few times. Other DNA sequences of this sample code for an identical CDR3. The chain joins TRBV19 to TRBJ2-7, with TRBD2 matching over 9 bases. The germline V gene has CDR1 LNHDA and CDR2 SQIVND (reference sequence). V was clipped by 3 bases and J by 4 bases; unmatched bases: 4. This CDR3 is built from 14 residues. DNA of the CDR3: TGTGCCAGTAGTATTGGCAGCGGGGGGTACGAGCAGTACTTC. This codes for CASSIGSGGYEQYF. Together with reference TRBV19 and TRBJ2-7, the CDR3 gives the full variable domain: DGGITQSPKYLFRKEGQNVTLSCEQNLNHDAMYWYRQDPGQGLRLIYYSQIVNDFQKGDIAEGYSVSREKKESFPLTVTSAQKNPTAFYLCASSIGSGGYEQYFGPGTRLTVT.

The V gene is TRBV2, the J gene TRBJ1-1; D remains unclear. V dropped 5 bases and J dropped 5 bases, with 18 bases sitting between them. This CDR3 has 15 amino acids. Germline lookup yields CDR1 SNHLY and CDR2 FYNNEI. In DNA form, the CDR3 reads TGTGCCAGCAGTTTTACCCCGAGGGCTGGGACTGAAGCTTTCTTT. Its protein is CASSFTPRAGTEAFF.

This chain connects TRBV4-2 to TRBJ1-4, with a tentative D call TRBD1 (5 bases). Between the trimmed V and J ends, which lost 1 base and 6 bases, there was a span of 12 bases. The germline CDR1 and CDR2 sequences are LGHNA and YNFKEQ. The CDR3 is 15 amino acids. The CDR3 nucleotides read TGTGCCAGCAGCCAAGCTAGGGGCGCGGATGAAAAACTGTTTTTT. This sequence encodes CASSQARGADEKLFF.

This chain links TRBV7-8 with TRBJ1-1, with D tentatively TRBD1 (5 bases). CDR1 and CDR2 from the germline V gene are SGHVS and FQNEAQ. This CDR3 comprises 15 residues. Trimming cost V 7 bases and J 2 bases, with 17 bases left between them. The CDR3 reads CASTPLQAANTEAFF. The CDR3 nucleotides are TGTGCCAGCACCCCGTTACAGGCAGCAAACACTGAAGCTTTCTTT.

This chain joins TRBV5-1 and TRBJ1-1; TRBD1 agrees at 12 bases. CDR1 is SGHRS, CDR2 YFSETQ, per germline. CDR3 length: 16 amino acids. Germline trimming cut 5 bases from V and 4 bases from J; bases unmatched to any gene: 9. The CDR3 nucleotides read TGCGCCAGCAGACAGGGACAGGGGGCAGTGTTCACTGAAGCTTTCTTT. It encodes CASRQGQGAVFTEAFF. Looking up the rest from reference TRBV5-1 and TRBJ1-1 gives the full variable domain: KAGVTQTPRYLIKTRGQQVTLSCSPISGHRSVSWYQQTPGQGLQFLFEYFSETQRNKGNFPGRFSGRQFSNSRSEMNVSTLELGDSALYLCASRQGQGAVFTEAFFGQGTRLTVV.

The chain carries TRBV19 and TRBJ1-1, with D possibly being TRBD1 (5 bases). Germline lookup yields CDR1 LNHDA and CDR2 SQIVND (reference sequence). The CDR3 extends over 13 amino acids. The germline V and J ends were trimmed by 3 bases and 7 bases, with 12 bases remaining between them. CDR3 coding DNA: TGTGCCAGTAGTATTGTGCAAGGGGTTGAAGCTTTCTTT. Amino acids: CASSIVQGVEAFF.